This TCR beta chain was captured by sequencing in a study of T cell repertoires in cytomegalovirus infection (dated by TCRdb to the late 2010s). Context from the whole study: Because public TCR beta signatures pointed to carriage of CMV infection together with the matching HLA type, the HLA type of each donor mattered for the analysis.

The CDR3, cysteine through phenylalanine, is 15 amino acids long. The read is trimmed to its CDR3 DNA, 45 bases read in frame from base 1. Taken from the germline V gene, the CDR1 and CDR2 loops are MNHEY and SVGAGI. The research as a whole found: In both this cohort and an independent cohort of 350 or so donors, the cumulative frequency of public TCR beta family members distinguished carriers of CMV infection plus the relevant HLA type. The ex vivo response was dominated by HLA-C-restricted CMV-specific TCR beta clonotypes, which also provided the single most frequent clonotype in two of eight donors.

The instrument given in TCRdb is Illumina HiSeq 1500. TCRdb itself trimmed the public reads at Q25 with fastp, ran MiXCR and retained productive beta chains. Each CDR3 protein gets just one entry, which takes the most common genes and DNA from the rows behind it. The sample includes 350,000 to 500,000 distinct CDR3 sequences, with 30% to 40% observed a single time. Around 15% of the sample comes from the top ten. With respect to this clonotype: The clone's antigen remains unknown. A much larger clone sits a single nucleotide away, making a read error possible.

The chain links TRBV6-5 with TRBJ2-3; the D region possibly corresponds to TRBD1 (6 bases align). This sequence was found in a human donor in good health (CMV status not recorded). Some clones in this sample may be carry-over from other donors' samples. The sample taken for sequencing was PBMCs. Read as DNA, the sequence is TGTGCCCGCAGTGCCCCGACAGGTCGCACAGATACGCAGTATTTT. The resulting protein is CARSAPTGRTDTQYF.